The rows below give T cell receptor beta chains drawn from one sample of a study of technical replicates of blood from several donors. Assay used: immunoSEQ multiplex PCR; TCRdb lists only in-frame clones, some missing. Of about 84,000 clones in the sample, roughly 93% were seen once. The material sequenced was T cells isolated from PBMCs. These TCRs come from a human donor in good health. Each CDR3 is given with its conserved first and last residue. D genes are given only for firm matches. Rows may omit the clone size; those that give it use once, few, many or a size class.

d_gene	v_gene	len	abundance	j_gene	CDR3nt	CDR3aa
-	TRBV19	16	-	TRBJ2-7	TGTGCCAGTAGTATGATATTTCGACAGCCTTCCTACGAGCAGTACTTC	CASSMIFRQPSYEQYF
TRBD1	TRBV9	12	-	TRBJ1-4	TGTGCCAGCAGCGCCTCAGGGGGGAAACTGTTTTTT	CASSASGGKLFF
-	TRBV5-1	12	once	TRBJ2-1	TGCGCCAGCAGCTTAGACTTCAATGAGCAGTTCTTC	CASSLDFNEQFF
-	TRBV7-2	16	-	TRBJ2-3	TGTGCCAGCAGTTCTGGGCCCCGACACCCCACAGATACGCAGTATTTT	CASSSGPRHPTDTQYF
-	TRBV5-6	14	-	TRBJ2-5	TGTGCCAGTCATCCAAGGGCCGGGAGAAAGACCCAGTACTTC	CASHPRAGRKTQYF
TRBD2	TRBV4-1	15	-	TRBJ2-1	TGCGCCAGCAGCCCAGGGGGACTAGCGGTCTATGAGCAGTTCTTC	CASSPGGLAVYEQFF
TRBD2	TRBV4-1	16	-	TRBJ2-5	TGCGCCAGCAGCCAATTGGGACTAGCGGGGATAGAGACCCAGTACTTC	CASSQLGLAGIETQYF
TRBD1	TRBV7-6	15	-	TRBJ1-3	TGTGCCAGCAGCCTAGGGGACAGTCCTGGAAACACCATATATTTT	CASSLGDSPGNTIYF
TRBD2	TRBV7-3	17	-	TRBJ2-3	TGTGCCAGCAGCCCGCAGCCCGCGGGGGGGCTGACAGATACGCAGTATTTT	CASSPQPAGGLTDTQYF
TRBD1	TRBV7-9	14	-	TRBJ1-1	TGTGCCAGCAGCCCCCGACAGGGTCAAGATGAAGCTTTCTTT	CASSPRQGQDEAFF
TRBD1	TRBV6-6	14	-	TRBJ1-2	TGTGCCAGCAGTTTCATACAGGGGGAGGATGGCTACACCTTC	CASSFIQGEDGYTF
TRBD1	TRBV4-2	15	-	TRBJ2-1	TGTGCCAGCAGCCAAGACAGGGGGCAGTACAATGAGCAGTTCTTC	CASSQDRGQYNEQFF
-	TRBV27	13	-	TRBJ1-2	TGTGCCAGCAGTTTAGGAGGAGCCGATGGCTACACCTTC	CASSLGGADGYTF
-	TRBV6-5	16	-	TRBJ1-3	TGTGCCAGCAGTTACGGGGGGTTGTCTGATGGAAACACCATATATTTT	CASSYGGLSDGNTIYF
-	TRBV27	14	-	TRBJ1-1	TGTGCCAGCAGTTTCAGTCATATGAACACTGAAGCTTTCTTT	CASSFSHMNTEAFF
-	TRBV2	16	-	TRBJ2-7	TGTGCCAGCAGTGAAGAGTTGGGCGGGTCCACCTACGAGCAGTACTTC	CASSEELGGSTYEQYF
-	TRBV4-1	15	-	TRBJ1-2	TGCGCCAGCAGCCAAGGGACTAGAGCTAACTATGGCTACACCTTC	CASSQGTRANYGYTF
-	TRBV20-1	11	-	TRBJ2-7	TGCAGTGTCTCTCCTAACTACGAGCAGTACTTC	CSVSPNYEQYF
-	TRBV14	12	-	TRBJ2-5	TGTGCCAGCAGCCTGGGCAGGGAGACCCAGTACTTC	CASSLGRETQYF
TRBD2	TRBV5-1	15	once	TRBJ2-1	TGCGCCAGCAGCCGACCAGCGGGAGAGTTGAATGAGCAGTTCTTC	CASSRPAGELNEQFF
TRBD2	TRBV4-2	17	-	TRBJ2-3	TGTGCCAGCAGCCCTCGACTAGCGGGGGGATCCACAGATACGCAGTATTTT	CASSPRLAGGSTDTQYF
TRBD2	TRBV4-1	14	once	TRBJ2-3	TGCGCCAGCAGCTTAGCGGGAGAAGCAGATACGCAGTATTTT	CASSLAGEADTQYF
-	TRBV9	14	-	TRBJ1-3	TGTGCCAGCAGCGTAGCCAGAAACGGAAACACCATATATTTT	CASSVARNGNTIYF
TRBD1	TRBV9	17	-	TRBJ1-3	TGTGCCAGCAGCTTTCAGACCGGGACAGGGGGGGGAAACACCATATATTTT	CASSFQTGTGGGNTIYF
-	TRBV14	13	-	TRBJ2-7	TGTGCCAGCAGCCCTGAGCCTAGGAGCGAGCAGTACTTC	CASSPEPRSEQYF
TRBD1	TRBV29-1	15	-	TRBJ2-1	TGCAGCGTTGAAGACCCCCGGGACAGGGAGTATGAGCAGTTCTTC	CSVEDPRDREYEQFF
TRBD1	TRBV19	12	-	TRBJ1-2	TGTGCCACTGGACAGGGGATTTATGGCTACACCTTC	CATGQGIYGYTF
-	TRBV5-1	15	-	TRBJ2-4	TGCGCCAGCAGCGATATGAGGCAGGGAAGGAACATTCAGTACTTC	CASSDMRQGRNIQYF
TRBD1	TRBV4-1	16	-	TRBJ2-4	TGCGCCAGCAGCCATAGGACAGGCCTAGCCAAAAACATTCAGTACTTC	CASSHRTGLAKNIQYF
-	TRBV4-1	14	-	TRBJ1-2	TGCGCCAGCAACGTACTCGGGGGGCCCTATGGCTACACCTTC	CASNVLGGPYGYTF
-	TRBV5-1	14	-	TRBJ1-2	TGCGCCAGCAGCTTGACAGATATTAACTATGGCTACACCTTC	CASSLTDINYGYTF
TRBD2	TRBV15	13	-	TRBJ2-5	TGTGCCACCGGGGGACTAGCCCAAGAGACCCAGTACTTC	CATGGLAQETQYF
TRBD2	TRBV7-9	16	-	TRBJ2-7	TGTGCCAGCAGCTTACGCGCGGGAGTGGAGTTCTACGAGCAGTACTTC	CASSLRAGVEFYEQYF
TRBD2	TRBV2	17	once	TRBJ2-1	TGTGCCAGCAGCGGGACTAGCGGGAGAAGGTCCTACAATGAGCAGTTCTTC	CASSGTSGRRSYNEQFF
-	TRBV7-9	12	-	TRBJ1-1	TGTGCCAGCGTCAGGGGAGGGACTGAAGCTTTCTTT	CASVRGGTEAFF
TRBD2	TRBV28	12	-	TRBJ2-2	TGTGCCAGCGTCAGCGGGAGTAGGGAGCTGTTTTTT	CASVSGSRELFF
TRBD2	TRBV6-1	17	-	TRBJ2-1	TGTGCCAGCAGTGCCCCGACTAGCGGGAAAACCTGGGGTGAGCAGTTCTTC	CASSAPTSGKTWGEQFF
-	TRBV19	16	once	TRBJ2-7	TGTGCCAGTAGTATCGGGGTACAGCCTTCTTCTTACGAGCAGTACTTC	CASSIGVQPSSYEQYF
TRBD2	TRBV5-4	19	few	TRBJ2-2	TGTGCCAGCAGCTTGCCCCTGACTAGCGGGGGGGCCGTCACCGGGGAGCTGTTTTTT	CASSLPLTSGGAVTGELFF
TRBD1	TRBV15	19	-	TRBJ2-3	TGTGCCACCAGCAGAGACGGTAATGCGGGACAGGGGAACACAGATACGCAGTATTTT	CATSRDGNAGQGNTDTQYF
-	TRBV5-5	16	-	TRBJ2-2	TGTGCCAGCAGCTTGGGGCTAGCAGCGAACACCGGGGAGCTGTTTTTT	CASSLGLAANTGELFF
-	TRBV14	14	-	TRBJ1-1	TGTGCCAGCAGCCAAGACAGGGGCTACACTGAAGCTTTCTTT	CASSQDRGYTEAFF
-	TRBV10-2	17	-	TRBJ1-5	TGCGCCAGCAGTGAGTCTCCAGGGGCAGGTAGCAATCAGCCCCAGCATTTT	CASSESPGAGSNQPQHF
-	TRBV18	19	-	TRBJ2-7	TGTGCCAGCTCACGCCTAATCAACTTGGACAGAGAGCGGACCTACGAGCAGTACTTC	CASSRLINLDRERTYEQYF
TRBD1	TRBV28	13	-	TRBJ1-1	TGTGCCAGCAGCAGCAGGGGGCGTATCGAAGCTTTCTTT	CASSSRGRIEAFF
-	TRBV28	15	once	TRBJ2-7	TGTGCCAGCAGTTTAGGTGGCGGGACGTCGATCGAGCAGTACTTC	CASSLGGGTSIEQYF
TRBD2	TRBV11-2	15	-	TRBJ2-7	TGTGCCAGCAGCTCGCTTCAAAAGCGGGATGGCGAGCAGTACTTC	CASSSLQKRDGEQYF
TRBD1	TRBV27	15	-	TRBJ2-3	TGTGCCAGCAGTTTGGTAGGACAGGGCACAGATACGCAGTATTTT	CASSLVGQGTDTQYF
TRBD1	TRBV5-6	15	-	TRBJ1-2	TGTGCCAGCAGCTTGGTAGGGACAGGGGGATATGGCTACACCTTC	CASSLVGTGGYGYTF
-	TRBV2	16	-	TRBJ2-1	TGTGCCAGCCAGAGGGAGCAGTACGTGAACAGCGATGAGCAGTTCTTC	CASQREQYVNSDEQFF
TRBD2	TRBV15	20	-	TRBJ2-3	TGTGCCACCAGCAGGAGTACCGGGACTAGCGGGAGGGATAGCACAGATACGCAGTATTTT	CATSRSTGTSGRDSTDTQYF
-	TRBV6-5	13	-	TRBJ1-6	TGTGCCAGCAGTTACCGGGACTTTGCACCCCTCCACTTT	CASSYRDFAPLHF
-	TRBV5-1	13	once	TRBJ2-3	TGCGCCAGCAGCTCCTCTTCCACAGATACGCAGTATTTT	CASSSSSTDTQYF
-	TRBV7-9	13	few	TRBJ1-5	TGTGCCAGCAGCTTGGCGGGATCTCAGCCCCAGCATTTT	CASSLAGSQPQHF
-	TRBV6-4	16	few	TRBJ2-2	TGTGCCAGCAGTGACTCCTGGGCTTCGAACACCGGGGAGCTGTTTTTT	CASSDSWASNTGELFF
-	TRBV18	12	-	TRBJ1-3	TGTGCCAGCTCACCATCCGGAGACACCATATATTTT	CASSPSGDTIYF
-	TRBV19	14	once	TRBJ2-2	TGTGCCAGTAGGCCGCGTGGTGACACCGGGGAGCTGTTTTTT	CASRPRGDTGELFF
-	TRBV9	13	-	TRBJ1-6	TGTGCCAGCAGCATACCGGGGAATTCACCCCTCCACTTT	CASSIPGNSPLHF
TRBD1	TRBV28	18	once	TRBJ1-2	TGTGCCAGCAACAGGGACCGGGACAGGGTCGAGGACTACTATGGCTACACCTTC	CASNRDRDRVEDYYGYTF